A selection of T cell receptor beta chains follows, all from one sample in a study of cytomegalovirus exposure and HLA in healthy donors. Data came from immunoSEQ multiplex PCR; TCRdb stores just in-frame clones and leaves some out. Of about 160,000 clones listed, roughly three quarters are singletons. Sequences were obtained from PBMCs. The source of these receptors is a young man in good health and CMV-seropositive. Both conserved end residues are part of each CDR3. A D gene is named only where the DNA matches it firmly. Some rows mark clone size as missing; the rest say once, few, many or name a class of expanded clone.

clone size: -; J gene: TRBJ1-1; V gene: TRBV27; D gene: -; CDR3 DNA: TGTGCCAGCAGTTTAAGTATACCGAGGACTGAAGCTTTCTTT; CDR3 protein: CASSLSIPRTEAFF
clone size: few; J gene: TRBJ1-2; V gene: TRBV11-2; D gene: -; CDR3 DNA: TGTGCCAGCAGCTTAGAAACAGGGCTGGGCTACACCTTC; CDR3 protein: CASSLETGLGYTF
clone size: -; J gene: TRBJ1-1; V gene: TRBV7-6; D gene: TRBD1; CDR3 DNA: TGTGCCAGCAGCTCGCCACAGGGGGCTAGCACTGAAGCTTTCTTT; CDR3 protein: CASSSPQGASTEAFF
clone size: -; J gene: TRBJ2-1; V gene: TRBV6-4; D gene: -; CDR3 DNA: TGTGCCAGCAGTGACTTGGCGGGAAGTATCGGGGGTGAGCAGTTCTTC; CDR3 protein: CASSDLAGSIGGEQFF
clone size: -; J gene: TRBJ1-4; V gene: TRBV6-6; D gene: -; CDR3 DNA: TGTGCCAGCAGTTTTTCCAGGTCTTCAACTAATGAAAAACTGTTTTTT; CDR3 protein: CASSFSRSSTNEKLFF
clone size: once; J gene: TRBJ2-3; V gene: TRBV6-5; D gene: TRBD2; CDR3 DNA: TGTGCCAGCAGTTACTCGGGCGGGGGTGCAGATACGCAGTATTTT; CDR3 protein: CASSYSGGGADTQYF
clone size: -; J gene: TRBJ2-1; V gene: TRBV2; D gene: TRBD1; CDR3 DNA: TGTGCCAGCTCTCGGGACAGGGGGCTTGGTGAGCAGTTCTTC; CDR3 protein: CASSRDRGLGEQFF
clone size: once; J gene: TRBJ1-1; V gene: TRBV28; D gene: TRBD1; CDR3 DNA: TGTGCCAGCACCAACCAGGGGGTTGGGAACACTGAAGCTTTCTTT; CDR3 protein: CASTNQGVGNTEAFF
clone size: -; J gene: TRBJ2-1; V gene: TRBV11-3; D gene: -; CDR3 DNA: TGTGCCAGCAAAGCGGCCATCTCCTACAATGAGCAGTTCTTC; CDR3 protein: CASKAAISYNEQFF
clone size: -; J gene: TRBJ2-5; V gene: TRBV6-1; D gene: TRBD2; CDR3 DNA: TGTGCCAGCAGTGATCCCGGTTCCCCCGCTAGCGGAGAGACCCAGTACTTC; CDR3 protein: CASSDPGSPASGETQYF
clone size: -; J gene: TRBJ1-5; V gene: TRBV9; D gene: -; CDR3 DNA: TGTGCCAGCAGCGTAGGGGGGGGCTCGGGGCAGCCCCAGCATTTT; CDR3 protein: CASSVGGGSGQPQHF
clone size: -; J gene: TRBJ1-2; V gene: TRBV11-3; D gene: TRBD1; CDR3 DNA: TGTGCCAGCAGCCCCGGACAGGGGGCTCGGGCTAACTATGGCTACACCTTC; CDR3 protein: CASSPGQGARANYGYTF
clone size: once; J gene: TRBJ1-1; V gene: TRBV7-2; D gene: TRBD1; CDR3 DNA: TGTGCCAGCAGCGCCAGGACAGGAGGAGGCACTGAAGCTTTCTTT; CDR3 protein: CASSARTGGGTEAFF
clone size: -; J gene: TRBJ1-4; V gene: TRBV12-5; D gene: -; CDR3 DNA: TGTGCTAGTGGTGGGACATTCGTGACGGAAAAACTGTTTTTT; CDR3 protein: CASGGTFVTEKLFF
clone size: -; J gene: TRBJ2-5; V gene: TRBV6-5; D gene: -; CDR3 DNA: TGTGCCAGCAGTTACTCGTGGGAGCCTCAAGAGACCCAGTACTTC; CDR3 protein: CASSYSWEPQETQYF
clone size: once; J gene: TRBJ2-3; V gene: TRBV11-2; D gene: TRBD1; CDR3 DNA: TGTGCCAGCAGCTTAACAGGGGATCCGGATACGCAGTATTTT; CDR3 protein: CASSLTGDPDTQYF
clone size: -; J gene: TRBJ1-1; V gene: TRBV5-4; D gene: TRBD1; CDR3 DNA: TGTGCCAGCAGCAGGACCGGGACAGGGGCTGAAGCTTTCTTT; CDR3 protein: CASSRTGTGAEAFF
clone size: -; J gene: TRBJ1-4; V gene: TRBV6-5; D gene: -; CDR3 DNA: TGTGCCAGCAGTGAGAGAAATGAAAAACTGTTTTTT; CDR3 protein: CASSERNEKLFF
clone size: -; J gene: TRBJ1-1; V gene: TRBV15; D gene: -; CDR3 DNA: TGTGCCACCAGCATCCCGGGGGGCACCACTGAAGCTTTCTTT; CDR3 protein: CATSIPGGTTEAFF